This is a list of T cell receptor beta chains from one sample in a study of blood T cell repertoires in COVID-19. Measured with immunoSEQ multiplex PCR; TCRdb has only the in-frame clones, and not every one. Here the sample spans some 200,000 clones, around 87% being singletons. Specimen: peripheral blood. The receptors were gathered from a woman aged 70-85 years with COVID-19, enrolled during active disease. Each CDR3 is given with its conserved first and last residue.

V	CDR3
TRBV11-3	CASSQEEGYYEQYF
TRBV3-1/TRBV3-2	CASSQAGSGYTF
TRBV7-9	CASSPPVRPETGELFF
TRBV15	CATSRALNSDTEAFF
TRBV12-3/TRBV12-4	CASSLGSSYEQYF
TRBV14	CASSPTDPLTREQYF
TRBV11-3	CASSFGQGNTIYF
TRBV2	CANLKEVAGSPETQYF
TRBV3-1/TRBV3-2	CASSPSGAGELFF
TRBV10-3	CAISPDGVAGQPQHF
TRBV18	CASSLLSGTIGEQYF
TRBV28	CASSQRVGAGYGYTF
TRBV5-1	CASSLGLAGVSTGELFF
TRBV28	CASSPPGTGDNEQFF
TRBV7-2	CASSLVGRAYNEQFF
TRBV27	CASSLAGGQPQHF
TRBV4-3	CASSQVFMGEEPYLDTQYF
TRBV30	CAWRLTGTSEQYF
TRBV21-1	CASSKVFGLADYNEQFF
TRBV7-2	CASSLAGAYQPQHF
TRBV12-3/TRBV12-4	CASSLNIDTQYF
TRBV6-5	CASRTGTANTGELFF
TRBV11-3	CASSLGRGGNNEQFF
TRBV9	CASSVVDLGSYGYTF
TRBV7-2	CASSVWTRFYEQYF
TRBV5-4	CASSLDTAYGYTF
TRBV6-1	CASSGNLEGLRSQETQYF